The T cell receptor beta chain under discussion was sequenced for a study of T cell responses to AZD1222 COVID-19 vaccine. Whole-study findings and limits: At 160-218 and 743-854, vaccine-associated CD4 TCRs were dominant, and they spanned spike.

The V gene's germline CDR1 is MNHEY and CDR2 SMNVEV (reference sequence). The CDR3 is made up of 14 amino acids. Trimming shortened V by 3 bases and J by 8 bases, and 14 bases separated the two germline ends. As to this clone: Its matching antigen is unknown.

Here immunoSEQ multiplex PCR was the method, and the copy in TCRdb shows in-frame clones only, minus some. The sample includes about 93,000 clones, approximately 89% seen only once; the top ten take roughly 2.8%. The gene calls are TRBV27 and TRBJ2-1, with a weak D call TRBD2 (7 bases). Sample: peripheral blood, taken on day 0 of MenACWY control vaccination. The sequence was collected from an adult in good health. The CDR3 spells CASSFTGGRYEQFF. CDR3 in DNA: TGTGCCAGCAGTTTTACGGGGGGCCGCTATGAGCAGTTCTTC.